These T cell receptor beta chains were read from a single sample in a study of CD8 T cells in Susac syndrome. Via MiXCR, TCRdb re-called the immunoSEQ multiplex PCR reads, giving one row per CDR3 protein. The sample yields 200,000 or so distinct CDR3 sequences, roughly 95% seen once. Material: CD4+ T cells from PBMCs. The receptors derive from a human donor with multiple sclerosis. Each CDR3 is given with its conserved first and last residue. Each record gives: clone size, V gene, D gene, J gene, CDR3 DNA, CDR3 protein. The D gene is left open where the match is weak. Some rows have no size entry. The others give once, few or many, or a class for an expanded clone.

clone_size: once; v_call: TRBV7-9; d_call: TRBD2; j_call: TRBJ2-1; cdr3_nt: TGTGCCAGCAGCTTATTACTAGCGGGAGGTCAGTTCTTC; cdr3_aa: CASSLLLAGGQFF
clone_size: .; v_call: TRBV29-1; d_call: .; j_call: TRBJ1-2; cdr3_nt: TGCAGCGTTGATGGGAGGGGCGGCTACACCTTC; cdr3_aa: CSVDGRGGYTF
clone_size: .; v_call: TRBV5-4; d_call: .; j_call: TRBJ1-4; cdr3_nt: TGTGCCATACAGGGTAGCGATGAAAAACTGTTTTTT; cdr3_aa: CAIQGSDEKLFF
clone_size: .; v_call: TRBV5-1; d_call: TRBD1; j_call: TRBJ1-6; cdr3_nt: TGCGCCAGTGGCCCGGGACAGCTTAATTCACCCCTCCACTTT; cdr3_aa: CASGPGQLNSPLHF
clone_size: .; v_call: TRBV2; d_call: .; j_call: TRBJ2-1; cdr3_nt: TGTGCCAGCAGTGTCGGGAGTGAGCAGTTCTTC; cdr3_aa: CASSVGSEQFF
clone_size: once; v_call: TRBV20-1; d_call: .; j_call: TRBJ2-3; cdr3_nt: TGCAGTGCCCTAAGGGAAGTGGCGCAGTATTTT; cdr3_aa: CSALREVAQYF
clone_size: .; v_call: TRBV6-2/TRBV6-3; d_call: .; j_call: TRBJ2-3; cdr3_nt: TGTGCCAGCAGGCGCCATAGCACAGATACGCAGTATTTT; cdr3_aa: CASRRHSTDTQYF
clone_size: .; v_call: TRBV30; d_call: .; j_call: TRBJ2-7; cdr3_nt: TGTGCCTGGAGTGTAAGTAGCGCCTACGAGCAGTACTTC; cdr3_aa: CAWSVSSAYEQYF
clone_size: once; v_call: TRBV29-1; d_call: .; j_call: TRBJ1-5; cdr3_nt: TGCAGCGGAGGGGAGAGCAATCAGCCCCAGCATTTT; cdr3_aa: CSGGESNQPQHF
clone_size: .; v_call: TRBV7-2; d_call: .; j_call: TRBJ2-1; cdr3_nt: TGTGCCAGCAGCGTAGACTCGCCGGGCTCCTACAATGAGCAGTTCTTC; cdr3_aa: CASSVDSPGSYNEQFF
clone_size: .; v_call: TRBV30; d_call: TRBD2; j_call: TRBJ2-7; cdr3_nt: TGTGCCTGGGGACTAGCGGGGGAGGGCGAGCAGTACTTC; cdr3_aa: CAWGLAGEGEQYF
clone_size: .; v_call: TRBV5-1; d_call: .; j_call: TRBJ2-3; cdr3_nt: TGCGCCAGCAGCTTGGCCGACGGGGATTATACGCAGTATTTT; cdr3_aa: CASSLADGDYTQYF
clone_size: .; v_call: TRBV18; d_call: .; j_call: TRBJ2-3; cdr3_nt: TGTGCCAGCTCACCAGCTGCAGATACGCAGTATTTT; cdr3_aa: CASSPAADTQYF
clone_size: .; v_call: TRBV19; d_call: .; j_call: TRBJ2-7; cdr3_nt: TGTGCCAGCTCGGGGACGGGCTCCTACGAGCAGTACTTC; cdr3_aa: CASSGTGSYEQYF
clone_size: .; v_call: TRBV20-1; d_call: .; j_call: TRBJ2-7; cdr3_nt: TGCAGTGCTAGTTCGTTCTCCTACGAGCAGTACTTC; cdr3_aa: CSASSFSYEQYF
clone_size: .; v_call: TRBV14; d_call: .; j_call: TRBJ1-1; cdr3_nt: TGTGCCAGCAGCTTACTCAGCAGGGGCCGAGGCACTGAAGCTTTCTTT; cdr3_aa: CASSLLSRGRGTEAFF
clone_size: .; v_call: TRBV25-1; d_call: TRBD2; j_call: TRBJ2-5; cdr3_nt: TGTGCCAGCAGCGACCCGGGACTAGCGGAGGTAGGAGAGACCCAGTACTTC; cdr3_aa: CASSDPGLAEVGETQYF
clone_size: .; v_call: TRBV2; d_call: .; j_call: TRBJ2-5; cdr3_nt: TGTGCCAGCAGTGAGGCCCGAGAGACCCAGTACTTC; cdr3_aa: CASSEARETQYF
clone_size: .; v_call: TRBV6-2/TRBV6-3; d_call: TRBD2; j_call: TRBJ2-4; cdr3_nt: TGTGCCAGCACCCACCCCAGCGGGAGTGGCAAAAACATTCAGTACTTC; cdr3_aa: CASTHPSGSGKNIQYF
clone_size: .; v_call: TRBV3-1; d_call: .; j_call: TRBJ1-1; cdr3_nt: TGTGCCAGCAGCCGACAGACAAACACTGAAGCTTTCTTT; cdr3_aa: CASSRQTNTEAFF
clone_size: .; v_call: TRBV12-5; d_call: .; j_call: TRBJ1-5; cdr3_nt: TGTGCTAGTGGGTCCAGGGTGGTGCAGCCCCAGCATTTT; cdr3_aa: CASGSRVVQPQHF
clone_size: .; v_call: TRBV2; d_call: .; j_call: TRBJ1-5; cdr3_nt: TGTGCCAGCACTTCAGAAGGGAGCAATCAGCCCCAGCATTTT; cdr3_aa: CASTSEGSNQPQHF
clone_size: .; v_call: TRBV27; d_call: .; j_call: TRBJ1-5; cdr3_nt: TGTGCCAGCAGCCCCCTTTGGCAGACCGCTAATCAGCCCCAGCATTTT; cdr3_aa: CASSPLWQTANQPQHF
clone_size: .; v_call: TRBV29-1; d_call: .; j_call: TRBJ2-7; cdr3_nt: TGCGCTGGGGCGGACGCCTTCTCCTACGAGCAGTACTTC; cdr3_aa: CAGADAFSYEQYF
clone_size: .; v_call: TRBV7-2; d_call: .; j_call: TRBJ2-7; cdr3_nt: TGTGCCAGCAGCAACCGGGACGTCGGAACCTACGAGCAGTACTTC; cdr3_aa: CASSNRDVGTYEQYF